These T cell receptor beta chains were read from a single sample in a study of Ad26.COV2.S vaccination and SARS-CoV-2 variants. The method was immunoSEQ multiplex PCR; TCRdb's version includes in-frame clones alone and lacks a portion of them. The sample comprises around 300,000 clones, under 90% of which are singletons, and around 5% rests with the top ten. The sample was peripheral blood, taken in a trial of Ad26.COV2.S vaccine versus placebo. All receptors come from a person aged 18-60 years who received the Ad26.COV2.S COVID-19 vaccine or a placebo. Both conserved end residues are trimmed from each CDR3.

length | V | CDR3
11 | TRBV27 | ASYDRGLEKLF
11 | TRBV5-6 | ASSLDSTNEQF
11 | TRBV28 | AIARAGANVLT
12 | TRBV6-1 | ASSEARGGIAQY
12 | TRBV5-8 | ASSFGQNNEKLF
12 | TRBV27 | ASSLMYKGGELF
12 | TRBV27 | ASSLADSNSPLH
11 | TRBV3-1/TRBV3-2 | ASSQSDGGTQH
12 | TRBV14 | ASRLSGGTGELF
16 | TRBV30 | AWSGEVDWSSYNSPLH
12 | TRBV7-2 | ASSPRAGWETQY
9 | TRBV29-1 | SAYSQGKLF
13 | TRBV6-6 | ASSYSRALEWDYT
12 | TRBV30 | AFTSGLVGETQY
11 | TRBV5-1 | ASSRDNSYEQY
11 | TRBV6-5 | ASSYGVNSPLH
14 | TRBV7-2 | ASSSTSGRPYNEQF
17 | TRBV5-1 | ASSFRRAGGQIIPGELF